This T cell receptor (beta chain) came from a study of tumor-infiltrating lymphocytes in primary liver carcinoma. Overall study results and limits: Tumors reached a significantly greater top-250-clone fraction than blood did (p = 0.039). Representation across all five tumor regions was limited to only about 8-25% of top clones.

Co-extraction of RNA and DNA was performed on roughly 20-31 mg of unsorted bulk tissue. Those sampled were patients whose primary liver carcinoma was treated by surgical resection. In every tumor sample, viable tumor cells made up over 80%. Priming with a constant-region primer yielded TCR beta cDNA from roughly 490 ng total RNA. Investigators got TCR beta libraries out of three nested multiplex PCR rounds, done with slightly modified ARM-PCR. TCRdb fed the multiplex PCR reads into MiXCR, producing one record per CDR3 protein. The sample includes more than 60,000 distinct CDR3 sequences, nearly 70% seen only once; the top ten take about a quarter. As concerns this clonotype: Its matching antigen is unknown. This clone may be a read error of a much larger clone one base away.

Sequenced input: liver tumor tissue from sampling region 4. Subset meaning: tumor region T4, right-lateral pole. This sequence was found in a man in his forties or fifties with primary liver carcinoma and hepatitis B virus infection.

The CDR3 protein is CVSSDEVWDEQFF. The CDR3 coding sequence is TGTGTCAGCAGTGATGAAGTTTGGGATGAGCAGTTCTTC. V gene TRBV2 combines with J gene TRBJ2-1; unclear D gene. The CDR3 spans 13 residues. CDR1 and CDR2 (germline): SNHLY, FYNNEI.